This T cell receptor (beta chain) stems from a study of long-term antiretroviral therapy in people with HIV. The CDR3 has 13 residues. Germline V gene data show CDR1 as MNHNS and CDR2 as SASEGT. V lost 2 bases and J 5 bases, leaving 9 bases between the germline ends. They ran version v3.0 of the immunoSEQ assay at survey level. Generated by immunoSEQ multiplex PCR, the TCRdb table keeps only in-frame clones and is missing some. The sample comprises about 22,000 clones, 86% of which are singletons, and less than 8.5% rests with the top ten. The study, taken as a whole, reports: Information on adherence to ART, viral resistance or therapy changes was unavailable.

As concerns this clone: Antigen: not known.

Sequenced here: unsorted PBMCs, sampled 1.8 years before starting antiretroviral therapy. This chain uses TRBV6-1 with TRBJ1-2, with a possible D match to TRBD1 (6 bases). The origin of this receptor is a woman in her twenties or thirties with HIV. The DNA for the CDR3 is TGTGCCAGCAGTGAAACGGGACAATATGGCTACACCTTC. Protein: CASSETGQYGYTF.